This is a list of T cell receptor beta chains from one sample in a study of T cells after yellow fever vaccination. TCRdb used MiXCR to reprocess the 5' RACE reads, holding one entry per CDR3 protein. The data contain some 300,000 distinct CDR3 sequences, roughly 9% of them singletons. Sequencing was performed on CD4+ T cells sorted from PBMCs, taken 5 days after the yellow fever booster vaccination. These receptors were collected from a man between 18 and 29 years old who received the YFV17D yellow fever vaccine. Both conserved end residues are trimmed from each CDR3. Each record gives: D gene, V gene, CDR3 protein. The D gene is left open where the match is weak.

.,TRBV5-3,ARSNGWGSKNTEAF
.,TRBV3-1,ASSRSDGGYGYT
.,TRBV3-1,ASSHATASYEQY
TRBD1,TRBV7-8,ASSRRTGQETQY
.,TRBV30,AWSIGGGTDTQY
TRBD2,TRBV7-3,ASSFRGVVADTQY
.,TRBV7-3,ASSDGPSTDTQY
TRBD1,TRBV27,ASSSMTGKGPGANVLT
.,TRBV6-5,ASSGTLQETQY
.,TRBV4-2,ASSRPGQPYGYT
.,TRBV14,ASSHFAWGQETQY
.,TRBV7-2,ASSLIYGGSYNEQF
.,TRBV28,ASSPGTEAF
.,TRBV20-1,SALGGRAIEAF
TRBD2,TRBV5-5,ASRAIAGGKQETQY
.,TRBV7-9,ASSLDTLNQPQH
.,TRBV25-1,ASSELGHTGELF
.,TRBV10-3,AISEFGLSSTDTQY
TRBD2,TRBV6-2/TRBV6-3,ASSGPLTGGLYEQF
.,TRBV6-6,ASSYLQSPRGSPLH
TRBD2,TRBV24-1,ATSDPGAAGDTQY
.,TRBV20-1,SALDGDQAF
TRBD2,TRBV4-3,ASSLWTSGGADTGELF
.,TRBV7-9,ASSLPVVGEQY
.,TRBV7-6,ASTSGGPGTDTQY
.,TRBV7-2,ASKLGAGPEAF
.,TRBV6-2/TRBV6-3,ASSVLGGEQF
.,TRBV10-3,AISDAFNYGYT
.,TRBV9,ASSVTPGGGSTDTQY
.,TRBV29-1,SVTGTGQETQY
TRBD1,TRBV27,ASSLLGTEYGYT
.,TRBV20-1,SAKTRVDQPQH
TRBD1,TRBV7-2,ASSLWQGDQAQH